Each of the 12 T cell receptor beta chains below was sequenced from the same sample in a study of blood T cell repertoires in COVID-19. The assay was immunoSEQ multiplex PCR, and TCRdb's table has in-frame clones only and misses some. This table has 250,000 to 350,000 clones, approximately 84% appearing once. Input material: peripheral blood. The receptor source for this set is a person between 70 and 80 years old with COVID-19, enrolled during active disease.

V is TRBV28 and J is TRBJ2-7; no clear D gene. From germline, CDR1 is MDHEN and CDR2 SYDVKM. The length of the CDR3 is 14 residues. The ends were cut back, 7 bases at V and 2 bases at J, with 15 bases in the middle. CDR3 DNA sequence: TGTGCCAGCACTAAACGAGCCACCCCCTACGAGCAGTACTTC. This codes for CASTKRATPYEQYF.

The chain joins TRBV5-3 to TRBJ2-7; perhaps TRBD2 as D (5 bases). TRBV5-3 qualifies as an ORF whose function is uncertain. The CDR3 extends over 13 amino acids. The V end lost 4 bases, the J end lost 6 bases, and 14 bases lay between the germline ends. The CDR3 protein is CARSPTGLAEQYF. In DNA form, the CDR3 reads TGTGCCAGAAGCCCCACGGGGTTGGCCGAGCAGTACTTC.

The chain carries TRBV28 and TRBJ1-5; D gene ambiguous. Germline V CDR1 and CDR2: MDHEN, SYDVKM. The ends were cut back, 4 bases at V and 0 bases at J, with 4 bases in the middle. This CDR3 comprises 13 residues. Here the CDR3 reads CASSYGSNQPQHF. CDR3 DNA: TGTGCCAGCAGTTACGGTAGCAATCAGCCCCAGCATTTT.

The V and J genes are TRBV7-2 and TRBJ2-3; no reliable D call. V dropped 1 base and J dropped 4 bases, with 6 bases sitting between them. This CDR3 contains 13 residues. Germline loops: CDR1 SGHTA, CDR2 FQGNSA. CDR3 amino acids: CASSLVGADTQYF. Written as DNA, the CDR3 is TGTGCCAGCAGCTTAGTGGGCGCAGATACGCAGTATTTT.

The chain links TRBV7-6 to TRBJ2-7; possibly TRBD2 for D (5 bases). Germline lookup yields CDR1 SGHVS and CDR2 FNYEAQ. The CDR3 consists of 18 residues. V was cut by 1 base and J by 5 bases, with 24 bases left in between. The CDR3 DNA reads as TGTGCCAGCAGCTTAGAGGAGGTCTTGTGGGAGCGGTTCCACGAGCAGTACTTC. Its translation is CASSLEEVLWERFHEQYF. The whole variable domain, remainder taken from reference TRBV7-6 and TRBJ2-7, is GAGVSQSPRYKVTKRGQDVALRCDPISGHVSLYWYRQALGQGPEFLTYFNYEAQQDKSGLPNDRFSAERPEGSISTLTIQRTEQRDSAMYRCASSLEEVLWERFHEQYFGPGTRLTVT.

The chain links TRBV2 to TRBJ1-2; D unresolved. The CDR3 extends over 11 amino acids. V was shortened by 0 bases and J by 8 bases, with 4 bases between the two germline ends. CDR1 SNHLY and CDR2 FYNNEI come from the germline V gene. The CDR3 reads CASSEALGYTF. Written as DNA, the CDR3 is TGTGCCAGCAGTGAAGCACTGGGCTACACCTTC.

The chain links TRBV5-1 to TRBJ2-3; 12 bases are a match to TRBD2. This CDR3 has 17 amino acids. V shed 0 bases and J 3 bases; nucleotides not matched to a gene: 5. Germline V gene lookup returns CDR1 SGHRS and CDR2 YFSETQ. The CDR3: CASSLGPSGGATDTQYF. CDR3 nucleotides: TGCGCCAGCAGCTTGGGCCCTAGCGGGGGGGCTACAGATACGCAGTATTTT.

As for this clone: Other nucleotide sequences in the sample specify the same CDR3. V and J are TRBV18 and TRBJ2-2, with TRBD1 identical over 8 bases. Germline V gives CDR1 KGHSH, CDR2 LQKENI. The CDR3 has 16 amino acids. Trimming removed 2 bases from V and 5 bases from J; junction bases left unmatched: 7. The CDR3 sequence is CASSPSRQGATGELFF. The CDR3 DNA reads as TGTGCCAGCTCACCATCCCGGCAGGGGGCGACCGGGGAGCTGTTTTTT.

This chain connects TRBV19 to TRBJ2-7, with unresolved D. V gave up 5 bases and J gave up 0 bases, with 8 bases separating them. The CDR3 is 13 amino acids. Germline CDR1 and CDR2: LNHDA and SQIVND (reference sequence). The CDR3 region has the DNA TGTGCCAGTAGTCCGCGGCCCTCCTACGAGCAGTACTTC. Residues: CASSPRPSYEQYF. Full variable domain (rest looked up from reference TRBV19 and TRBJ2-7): DGGITQSPKYLFRKEGQNVTLSCEQNLNHDAMYWYRQDPGQGLRLIYYSQIVNDFQKGDIAEGYSVSREKKESFPLTVTSAQKNPTAFYLCASSPRPSYEQYFGPGTRLTVT.

In DNA, the CDR3 is TGTGCCAGCAGTCGGGACAGGGGCACAGATACGCAGTATTTT. This gives the protein CASSRDRGTDTQYF. V gene TRBV2 combines with J gene TRBJ2-3; 9 nucleotides match TRBD1. V shed 5 bases and J 1 base; nucleotides not matched to a gene: 1. Looked up from germline, CDR1 is SNHLY and CDR2 is FYNNEI. The CDR3 length is 14 residues.

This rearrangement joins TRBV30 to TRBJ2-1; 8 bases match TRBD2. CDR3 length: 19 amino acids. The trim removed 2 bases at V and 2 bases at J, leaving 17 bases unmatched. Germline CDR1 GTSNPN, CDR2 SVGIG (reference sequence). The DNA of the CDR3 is TGTGCCTGGAGTCCCTTCGGGACTAGGTCTTTTCGGGCCTACAATGAGCAGTTCTTC. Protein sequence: CAWSPFGTRSFRAYNEQFF.

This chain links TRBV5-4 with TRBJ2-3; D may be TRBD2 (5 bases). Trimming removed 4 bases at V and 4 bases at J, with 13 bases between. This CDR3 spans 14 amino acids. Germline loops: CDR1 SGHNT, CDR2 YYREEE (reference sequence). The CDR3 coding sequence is TGTGCCAGCAGCCCCGACGGGCGGGCAGATACGCAGTATTTT. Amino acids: CASSPDGRADTQYF.